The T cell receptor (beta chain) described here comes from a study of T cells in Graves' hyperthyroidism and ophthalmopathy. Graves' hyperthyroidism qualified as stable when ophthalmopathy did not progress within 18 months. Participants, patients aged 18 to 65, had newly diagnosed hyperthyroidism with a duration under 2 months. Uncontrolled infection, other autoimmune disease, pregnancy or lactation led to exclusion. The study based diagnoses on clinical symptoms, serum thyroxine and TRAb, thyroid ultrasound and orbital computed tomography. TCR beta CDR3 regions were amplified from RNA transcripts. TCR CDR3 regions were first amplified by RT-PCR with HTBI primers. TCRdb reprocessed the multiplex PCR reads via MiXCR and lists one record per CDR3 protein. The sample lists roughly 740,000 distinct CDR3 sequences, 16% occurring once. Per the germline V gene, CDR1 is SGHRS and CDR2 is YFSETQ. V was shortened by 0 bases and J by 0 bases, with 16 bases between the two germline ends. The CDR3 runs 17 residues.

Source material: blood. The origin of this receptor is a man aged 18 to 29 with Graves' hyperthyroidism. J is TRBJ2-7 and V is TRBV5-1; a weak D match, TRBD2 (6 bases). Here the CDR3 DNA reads TGCGCCAGCAGCTTGGGCCCTCTAGCGAGGAGCTCCTACGAGCAGTACTTC. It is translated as CASSLGPLARSSYEQYF.